Listed below are T cell receptor beta chains from one sample, sequenced in a study of molecular identifiers for immune sequencing clone quantification. TCRdb reprocessed the PCR reads with MiXCR, giving one entry per CDR3 protein. This table holds under 650,000 distinct CDR3 sequences, 20% found once. Sequenced material: naive CD8+ T cells from blood, with Jurkat cell RNA spiked in. The receptors here all came from a human donor in good health. Some libraries in this study had Jurkat cell RNA spiked in. The CDR3 runs from the conserved cysteine through the conserved F or W. The order of the fields is clone size, D gene, CDR3 length, J gene, V gene, CDR3 DNA, CDR3 protein. The D gene is left open where the match is weak. Part of the rows lack a size; the others show once, few, many or a class for expanded clones.

clone size: many
D gene: TRBD2
CDR3 length: 16
J gene: TRBJ2-3
V gene: TRBV4-3
CDR3 DNA: TGCGCCAGCAGCCAAGATTTGGTAGCGGGACCAGATACGCAGTATTTT
CDR3 protein: CASSQDLVAGPDTQYF

clone size: many
D gene: TRBD1
CDR3 length: 15
J gene: TRBJ2-2
V gene: TRBV6-2/TRBV6-3
CDR3 DNA: TGTGCCAGCAGTCAACAGGGGGCGCGGACCGGGGAGCTGTTTTTT
CDR3 protein: CASSQQGARTGELFF

clone size: few
D gene: TRBD1
CDR3 length: 15
J gene: TRBJ2-7
V gene: TRBV14
CDR3 DNA: TGTGCCAGCAGCCAAGAGGTGGGGACAGCCTACGAGCAGTACTTC
CDR3 protein: CASSQEVGTAYEQYF

clone size: many
D gene: -
CDR3 length: 13
J gene: TRBJ2-3
V gene: TRBV12-5
CDR3 DNA: TGTGCTAGTGGTTTGGGGGGCACAGATACGCAGTATTTT
CDR3 protein: CASGLGGTDTQYF

clone size: -
D gene: TRBD2
CDR3 length: 14
J gene: TRBJ2-7
V gene: TRBV14
CDR3 DNA: TGTGCCAGCAGCCAACTAGCGGGGTACTACGGGCAGTACTTC
CDR3 protein: CASSQLAGYYGQYF

clone size: many
D gene: -
CDR3 length: 14
J gene: TRBJ1-2
V gene: TRBV25-1
CDR3 DNA: TGTGCCAGCAGTGAATCCGCGCTAAGCTATGGCTACACCTTC
CDR3 protein: CASSESALSYGYTF

clone size: -
D gene: -
CDR3 length: 15
J gene: TRBJ1-1
V gene: TRBV5-6
CDR3 DNA: TGTGCCAGCAGCTTGGTTCGTAGGGGGGGAGCTGAAGCTTTCTTT
CDR3 protein: CASSLVRRGGAEAFF

clone size: many
D gene: -
CDR3 length: 16
J gene: TRBJ2-3
V gene: TRBV6-2/TRBV6-3
CDR3 DNA: TGTGCCAGCAGTTCCCCATTGGAGGGGGAGCCAGATACGCAGTATTTT
CDR3 protein: CASSSPLEGEPDTQYF

clone size: few
D gene: -
CDR3 length: 15
J gene: TRBJ1-5
V gene: TRBV30
CDR3 DNA: TGTGCCTGGAGTGAAGTGCCCGGGTCTGGACAGCCCCAGCATTTT
CDR3 protein: CAWSEVPGSGQPQHF

clone size: few
D gene: TRBD1
CDR3 length: 15
J gene: TRBJ2-2
V gene: TRBV19
CDR3 DNA: TGTGCCAGTAAGGAGGACAGGGGGAACACCGGGGAGCTGTTTTTT
CDR3 protein: CASKEDRGNTGELFF